This T cell receptor beta chain was observed in a study of shared clonotypes between healthy human individuals. This clone was detected only once. What it binds is not known. Generated by immunoSEQ multiplex PCR, the TCRdb table keeps only in-frame clones and is missing some. The table records 1,400,000 or so clones, less than 99% of them present only once. Trimming cost V 1 base and J 11 bases; bases outside gene matches: 7. Germline V gene lookup returns CDR1 SEHNR and CDR2 FQNEAQ (reference sequence). The CDR3 has 14 residues. Study findings and constraints: All-four-donor shared clonotypes had higher generation probabilities than non-shared clonotypes did. In general, naive subsets displayed greater estimated richness than memory subsets did. Depth was large, yet rarefaction showed that sorted-subset sequencing was incomplete.

Sequenced input: naive CD4+ T cells sorted from blood. The subset is: CD45RA+ positively selected. The clonotype was recovered from a man aged 25 to 40 in good health. The genes are TRBV7-9 and TRBJ1-4, with TRBD1 matching over 7 bases. The CDR3: CASSLGTGVRKLFF. CDR3 nucleotides: TGTGCCAGCAGCTTAGGTACAGGGGTGCGGAAACTGTTTTTT.